Below, 21 T cell receptor beta chains from the same sample are listed, as sequenced in a study of T cells in Graves' hyperthyroidism and ophthalmopathy. RNA transcripts gave rise to amplified TCR beta CDR3 regions. Using the HTBI primer set, a first-round RT-PCR was run on the TCR CDR3. TCRdb recomputed calls from the multiplex PCR reads with MiXCR, one row per CDR3 protein. In the table there are roughly 750,000 distinct CDR3 sequences, around 17% of which are singletons. What was sequenced was blood. The source is a man aged 18-30 years with Graves' hyperthyroidism.

This clonotype appeared many times. The chain carries TRBV28 and TRBJ2-7; no definite D call. Germline assignment: CDR1 MDHEN and CDR2 SYDVKM. The CDR3 runs to 14 residues. Trimming stripped 6 bases from V and 2 bases from J, with 14 bases between. The chain's CDR3 is CASRSSGLPYEQYF. In DNA, the CDR3 is TGTGCCAGCAGGTCGTCAGGTCTCCCCTACGAGCAGTACTTC.

The V gene is TRBV7-9, the J gene TRBJ1-1; the D is unclear. The CDR3 totals 15 residues. The V end was cut by 5 bases, the J end by 5 bases, with 18 bases between. CDR1 and CDR2 from the germline V gene are SEHNR and FQNEAQ (reference sequence). In nucleotides, the CDR3 is TGTGCCAGCAGCAACCAACGGGGAATGGGGACTGAAGCTTTCTTT. Protein product: CASSNQRGMGTEAFF.

This clonotype was observed many times. The chain links TRBV10-2 to TRBJ1-2; D gene ambiguous. Trimming removed 8 bases at V and 1 base at J, with 11 bases between. Germline CDR1 reads WSHSY; CDR2 reads SAAADI. The CDR3 covers 13 residues. In DNA, the CDR3 is TGCGCCAGCCGCGGAACAAATAACTATGGCTACACCTTC. Translated, it gives CASRGTNNYGYTF.

Only a few counts were recorded for this clonotype. The rearrangement joins TRBV6-1 to TRBJ2-3, with 10 nucleotides matching TRBD2. Germline CDR1 is MNHNS and CDR2 is SASEGT. V was pared by 6 bases and J by 5 bases, with 8 bases of the junction left unmatched. CDR3 length equals 15 residues. The CDR3 nucleotides are TGTGCCAGCAGCCGGCGGAGCGGGAGGGAAGATACGCAGTATTTT. It encodes CASSRRSGREDTQYF.

This clonotype appeared many times. V gene TRBV2 combines with J gene TRBJ2-7; TRBD2 agrees at 10 bases. V gave up 5 bases and J gave up 3 bases; unmatched junction bases: 4. Germline CDR1 and CDR2: SNHLY and FYNNEI. The CDR3 contains 14 residues. CDR3 region: CASSLAGAVYEQYF. Here the CDR3 DNA reads TGTGCCAGCAGTCTAGCGGGAGCCGTCTACGAGCAGTACTTC.

This rearrangement joins TRBV7-2 to TRBJ2-2, with D tentatively TRBD2 (7 bases). CDR3 length: 15 residues. Germline assignment: CDR1 SGHTA and CDR2 FQGNSA. Trimming removed 5 bases from V and 7 bases from J, with 17 bases in between. The CDR3 nucleotides are TGTGCCAGCAGCCTTATCCCGGGGGGCGGCGGGGAGCTGTTTTTT. Residues: CASSLIPGGGGELFF.

This clonotype was counted many times. The chain employs TRBV28 and TRBJ1-5; 9 bases fit TRBD1. Germline V gives CDR1 MDHEN, CDR2 SYDVKM. The CDR3 runs to 14 residues. V lost 6 bases and J lost 9; bases outside the gene matches: 9. CDR3 protein: CASRVGTGTWPQHF. CDR3 nucleotides: TGTGCCAGCAGAGTCGGGACAGGGACGTGGCCCCAGCATTTT.

This clonotype has a count of ten or more. The chain uses TRBV12-3 or TRBV12-4 and TRBJ1-1, with D possibly being TRBD1 (5 bases). The CDR3 is made up of 13 amino acids. V was clipped by 6 bases and J by 11 bases, with 19 bases between them. This chain's CDR3 is CASSVQVVRSAFF. The CDR3 coding sequence is TGTGCCAGCAGCGTACAGGTCGTGCGGTCCGCTTTCTTT.

This chain joins TRBV13 and TRBJ1-2; D perhaps matches TRBD1 (6 bases). CDR3 length equals 15 residues. Trimming removed 3 bases from V and 5 bases from J, with 16 bases in between. Germline values: CDR1 PRHDT, CDR2 FYEKMQ (reference sequence). Written as DNA, the CDR3 is TGTGCCAGCAGCTTCCGGGGGGCCCGGGCTTATGGCTACACCTTC. Translated: CASSFRGARAYGYTF.

Ten or more counts support this clonotype. The chain recombines TRBV20-1 with TRBJ2-2; 9 bases are shared with TRBD1. This CDR3 region has 14 residues. Germline V CDR1 and CDR2: DFQATT, SNEGSKA (reference sequence). The junction had 2 bases not matched to a gene; V was cut back by 1 base and J by 5 bases. The CDR3 reads CSARVTGGTGELFF. The DNA of the CDR3 is TGCAGTGCTAGAGTGACAGGGGGTACCGGGGAGCTGTTTTTT.

J is TRBJ2-1 and V is TRBV14; possibly TRBD1 for D (5 bases). The V end was cut by 1 base, the J end by 4 bases, with 8 bases between. The germline V gene has CDR1 SGHDN and CDR2 FVKESK. The CDR3 covers 14 residues. The CDR3 reads CASSQVRAYNEQFF. The DNA for the CDR3 is TGTGCCAGCAGCCAAGTCAGGGCTTACAATGAGCAGTTCTTC.

This clonotype was seen a handful of times. The chain has TRBV7-2 and TRBJ2-7, with 14 nucleotides matching TRBD2. The CDR3 is 17 residues long. Trimming cost V 3 bases and J 4 bases; bases outside gene matches: 8. Germline-derived CDR1 and CDR2 are SGHTA and FQGNSA. CDR3 DNA: TGTGCCAGCAGCTTGGGGACTAGCGGGAGCTCAGGGTACGAGCAGTACTTC. Its protein is CASSLGTSGSSGYEQYF.

This clonotype occurred a few times. The chain carries TRBV6-1 and TRBJ2-5; the match to TRBD2 covers 15 bases. The J segment lost 2 bases and the V segment lost 10 bases, leaving 5 bases of the junction unmatched. CDR1 and CDR2 (germline): MNHNS, SASEGT. The CDR3 consists of 15 residues. CDR3 sequence: CAILGLAGGQETQYF. As DNA, the CDR3 is TGTGCCATCCTCGGACTAGCGGGAGGGCAAGAGACCCAGTACTTC.

This clonotype was seen at least ten times. The chain has TRBV4-2 and TRBJ2-3; possibly TRBD1 for D (7 bases). The CDR3 loop spans 16 amino acids. Germline CDR1 and CDR2: LGHNA and YNFKEQ. V was trimmed by 4 bases and J by 4 bases, leaving 18 bases between them. The CDR3 is CASSPQGGSGADTQYF. The DNA for the CDR3 is TGTGCCAGCAGCCCCCAGGGGGGATCGGGAGCAGATACGCAGTATTTT.

This clonotype has just a few counts. The rearrangement uses TRBV7-2 and TRBJ1-1; D call uncertain. V was trimmed by 2 bases and J by 0 bases, leaving 10 bases between them. This CDR3 spans 15 amino acids. Germline CDR1 reads SGHTA; CDR2 reads FQGNSA. CDR3 amino acids: CASSLSTAMNTEAFF. CDR3 nucleotide sequence: TGTGCCAGCAGCTTAAGCACAGCTATGAACACTGAAGCTTTCTTT.

This clonotype came up a few times. Being one base from a much bigger clone, this may be a read error. The V and J genes are TRBV20-1 and TRBJ2-5, with TRBD2 identical over 7 bases. The CDR3 extends over 18 amino acids. With 6 bases clipped from V and 5 bases from J, the junction kept 24 bases outside the gene matches. Germline values: CDR1 DFQATT, CDR2 SNEGSKA (reference sequence). In DNA form, the CDR3 reads TGCAGTGCAGAACGCCCGGGACTAACGGGAGAGGGAGGGGAGACCCAGTACTTC. This translates into CSAERPGLTGEGGETQYF.

This clonotype was found many times. J is TRBJ1-5 and V is TRBV28; no definite D call. CDR3 size: 13 residues. Germline assignment: CDR1 MDHEN and CDR2 SYDVKM. V lost 3 bases to trimming and J lost 5 bases, with 8 bases between them. This chain's CDR3 is CASSLGRHQPQHF. CDR3 coding DNA: TGTGCCAGCAGTTTGGGCAGGCATCAGCCCCAGCATTTT.

The chain couples TRBV7-9 to TRBJ2-7; TRBD2 matches at 14 bases. The J segment lost 4 bases and the V segment lost 6 bases, leaving 11 bases of the junction unmatched. Germline values: CDR1 SEHNR, CDR2 FQNEAQ (reference sequence). The CDR3 covers 17 residues. The chain's CDR3 is CASRRPGTSGRRYEQYF. Written as DNA, the CDR3 is TGTGCCAGCAGACGCCCTGGGACTAGCGGGAGAAGGTACGAGCAGTACTTC.

The V gene is TRBV20-1, the J gene TRBJ2-1; 7 nucleotides match TRBD2. Germline loops: CDR1 DFQATT, CDR2 SNEGSKA (reference sequence). CDR3 length equals 14 residues. V dropped 5 bases and J dropped 1; count of bases not matched to a gene: 5. The CDR3 region is CSAQPSGSYNEQFF. The CDR3 region has the DNA TGCAGTGCTCAGCCTAGCGGATCCTACAATGAGCAGTTCTTC.

The chain joins TRBV29-1 to TRBJ2-6; 9 positions match TRBD2. Per germline, CDR1 SQVTM and CDR2 ANQGSEA. This CDR3 is 16 amino acids long. With 7 bases clipped from V and 4 bases from J, the junction kept 11 bases outside the gene matches. The CDR3 loop reads CSAEAGGTLGANVLTF. CDR3 bases: TGCAGCGCCGAGGCGGGGGGGACTCTAGGGGCCAACGTCCTGACTTTC.

The J gene is TRBJ2-2, the V gene TRBV2, with D hard to call. Germline V lookup: CDR1 SNHLY, CDR2 FYNNEI. The CDR3 totals 15 residues. The V and J ends lost 6 bases and 2 bases respectively, with 13 bases between them. This CDR3 reads CASRRSPLNTGELFF. The CDR3 DNA sequence: TGTGCCAGCAGAAGGAGCCCTCTCAACACCGGGGAGCTGTTTTTT.